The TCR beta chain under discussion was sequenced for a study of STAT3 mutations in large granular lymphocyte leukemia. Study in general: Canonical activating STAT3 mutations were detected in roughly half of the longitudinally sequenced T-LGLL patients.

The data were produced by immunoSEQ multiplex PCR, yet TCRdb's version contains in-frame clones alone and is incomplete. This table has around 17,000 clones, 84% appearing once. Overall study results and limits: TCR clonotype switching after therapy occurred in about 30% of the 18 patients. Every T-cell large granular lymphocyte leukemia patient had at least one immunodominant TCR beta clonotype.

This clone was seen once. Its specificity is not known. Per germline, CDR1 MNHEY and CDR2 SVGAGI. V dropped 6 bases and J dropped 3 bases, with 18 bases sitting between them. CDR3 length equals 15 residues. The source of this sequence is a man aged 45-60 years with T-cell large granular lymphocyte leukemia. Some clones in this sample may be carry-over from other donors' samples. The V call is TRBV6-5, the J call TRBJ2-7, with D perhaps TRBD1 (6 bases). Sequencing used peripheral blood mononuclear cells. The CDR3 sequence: CASSQDKGHLYEQYF. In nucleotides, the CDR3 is TGTGCCAGCAGCCAAGATAAGGGACACCTCTACGAGCAGTACTTC.